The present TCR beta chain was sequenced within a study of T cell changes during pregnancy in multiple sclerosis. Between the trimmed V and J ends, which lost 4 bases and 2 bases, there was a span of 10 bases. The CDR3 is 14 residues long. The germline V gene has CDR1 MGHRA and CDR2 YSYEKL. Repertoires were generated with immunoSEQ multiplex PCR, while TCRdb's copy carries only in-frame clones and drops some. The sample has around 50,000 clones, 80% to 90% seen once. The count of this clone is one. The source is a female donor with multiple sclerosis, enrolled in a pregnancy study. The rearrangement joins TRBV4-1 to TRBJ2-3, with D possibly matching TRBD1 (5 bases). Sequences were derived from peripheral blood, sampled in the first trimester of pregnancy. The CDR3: CASSPRATTDTQYF. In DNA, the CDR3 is TGCGCCAGCAGCCCCAGGGCCACCACAGATACGCAGTATTTT.